Listed below are T cell receptor beta chains from one sample, sequenced in a study of shared clonotypes between healthy human individuals. The protocol was immunoSEQ multiplex PCR, while the TCRdb copy is restricted to in-frame clones and leaves out a portion. Altogether about 2.3 million clones are present, approximately 90% being singletons, with the ten largest covering more than 0.35%. Sequencing input: naive CD4+ T cells from PBMCs. These receptor sequences come from a man between 18 and 29 years old in good health. Some clones in this sample may be carry-over from other donors' samples. The conserved cysteine and the conserved F or W are not part of the CDR3 here. Fields, in order: CDR3 protein, V gene, D gene, J gene. A D gene is named only where the DNA matches it firmly.

cdr3_aa: ASSEPRDRGSTEAF; v_call: TRBV10-2; d_call: TRBD1; j_call: TRBJ1-1
cdr3_aa: ASSYSGQGTEAF; v_call: TRBV6-5; d_call: NA; j_call: TRBJ1-1
cdr3_aa: ASSTAARDGYT; v_call: TRBV18; d_call: NA; j_call: TRBJ1-2
cdr3_aa: SVDWGSGQGTTYEQY; v_call: TRBV29-1; d_call: TRBD1; j_call: TRBJ2-7
cdr3_aa: ASSRRGQADNEQF; v_call: TRBV11-3; d_call: TRBD1; j_call: TRBJ2-1
cdr3_aa: AGQSINLNTGELF; v_call: TRBV9; d_call: NA; j_call: TRBJ2-2
cdr3_aa: ASSVLAGVYNEQF; v_call: TRBV9; d_call: TRBD2; j_call: TRBJ2-1
cdr3_aa: ASSPRQQGAGTEAF; v_call: TRBV18; d_call: TRBD1; j_call: TRBJ1-1
cdr3_aa: ASSLEGQGRNEQF; v_call: TRBV7-2; d_call: NA; j_call: TRBJ2-1
cdr3_aa: ASSLTGVNTEAF; v_call: TRBV5-3; d_call: TRBD1; j_call: TRBJ1-1
cdr3_aa: ASSPRTEMNTEAF; v_call: TRBV11-2; d_call: NA; j_call: TRBJ1-1
cdr3_aa: ASSLALRAF; v_call: TRBV7-9; d_call: NA; j_call: TRBJ1-1
cdr3_aa: ASSTGLNYEQY; v_call: TRBV11-2; d_call: NA; j_call: TRBJ2-7
cdr3_aa: ASSLRVNTEAF; v_call: TRBV5-1; d_call: NA; j_call: TRBJ1-1
cdr3_aa: ASSYPGRTYEQY; v_call: TRBV6-5; d_call: NA; j_call: TRBJ2-7
cdr3_aa: ASSYSGQGTGELF; v_call: TRBV6-6; d_call: NA; j_call: TRBJ2-2
cdr3_aa: ASSLSRGSTDTQY; v_call: TRBV7-3; d_call: NA; j_call: TRBJ2-3
cdr3_aa: ASNHIRDRNTGELF; v_call: TRBV19; d_call: TRBD1; j_call: TRBJ2-2
cdr3_aa: ASSLGATNPYEQY; v_call: TRBV7-2; d_call: NA; j_call: TRBJ2-7
cdr3_aa: ASSPAGGNTIY; v_call: TRBV5-1; d_call: NA; j_call: TRBJ1-3
cdr3_aa: ASSQVRAGYNEQF; v_call: TRBV4-3; d_call: NA; j_call: TRBJ2-1
cdr3_aa: ASSEPGPGGSPLH; v_call: TRBV6-1; d_call: NA; j_call: TRBJ1-6
cdr3_aa: ASRPGGTGELF; v_call: TRBV28; d_call: TRBD1; j_call: TRBJ2-2
cdr3_aa: AFGQGSSYNSPLH; v_call: TRBV30; d_call: TRBD1; j_call: TRBJ1-6
cdr3_aa: ASRRHDGIGLSNQPQH; v_call: TRBV21-1; d_call: NA; j_call: TRBJ1-5
cdr3_aa: ASSPDRGPGTDTQY; v_call: TRBV18; d_call: TRBD1; j_call: TRBJ2-3
cdr3_aa: ASSQEVVIYGYT; v_call: TRBV4-2; d_call: NA; j_call: TRBJ1-2
cdr3_aa: ASSYSGGENTEAF; v_call: TRBV6-6; d_call: NA; j_call: TRBJ1-1
cdr3_aa: ASSLMGGNTEAF; v_call: TRBV11-2; d_call: NA; j_call: TRBJ1-1
cdr3_aa: ASSPVHGYT; v_call: TRBV18; d_call: NA; j_call: TRBJ1-2
cdr3_aa: ASSSDRPYEQY; v_call: TRBV5-1; d_call: NA; j_call: TRBJ2-7
cdr3_aa: ASSLDSPSPLH; v_call: TRBV5-4; d_call: NA; j_call: TRBJ1-6
cdr3_aa: ASSVPAGPSGNTIY; v_call: TRBV2; d_call: NA; j_call: TRBJ1-3
cdr3_aa: AWNDRDSVT; v_call: TRBV30; d_call: NA; j_call: TRBJ1-2
cdr3_aa: ASSFRLAPYEQY; v_call: TRBV13; d_call: TRBD2; j_call: TRBJ2-7
cdr3_aa: VRSFGLAGDKATQY; v_call: TRBV7-5; d_call: NA; j_call: TRBJ2-3
cdr3_aa: ASSFNRDTTNYGYT; v_call: TRBV5-1; d_call: NA; j_call: TRBJ1-2
cdr3_aa: SARSGGYT; v_call: TRBV20-1; d_call: NA; j_call: TRBJ1-2
cdr3_aa: ASRPTQASGRPWQF; v_call: TRBV27; d_call: TRBD2; j_call: TRBJ2-1
cdr3_aa: ASSPRRDRYEQY; v_call: TRBV7-2; d_call: NA; j_call: TRBJ2-7
cdr3_aa: ASSPDSNSGNTIY; v_call: TRBV7-2; d_call: NA; j_call: TRBJ1-3
cdr3_aa: AWSETSGRFYEQY; v_call: TRBV30; d_call: TRBD2; j_call: TRBJ2-7
cdr3_aa: ASSRLAGTYNEQF; v_call: TRBV4-1; d_call: TRBD2; j_call: TRBJ2-1
cdr3_aa: ASSEAHLGSYNEQF; v_call: TRBV10-1; d_call: NA; j_call: TRBJ2-1
cdr3_aa: ASSTRDRGLSDTQY; v_call: TRBV18; d_call: TRBD1; j_call: TRBJ2-3
cdr3_aa: TSSLTREGWAGELF; v_call: TRBV1; d_call: NA; j_call: TRBJ2-2
cdr3_aa: ASSQRDRGQETQY; v_call: TRBV5-1; d_call: TRBD1; j_call: TRBJ2-5
cdr3_aa: ASSLSIGVSYYGYT; v_call: TRBV27; d_call: NA; j_call: TRBJ1-2
cdr3_aa: ASSLLGLGYNEQF; v_call: TRBV7-2; d_call: NA; j_call: TRBJ2-1
cdr3_aa: ASSRSFTYNEQF; v_call: TRBV7-3; d_call: NA; j_call: TRBJ2-1
cdr3_aa: ASSLRRGAYGYT; v_call: TRBV27; d_call: NA; j_call: TRBJ1-2
cdr3_aa: AWSPEQGAKNIQY; v_call: TRBV30; d_call: NA; j_call: TRBJ2-4
cdr3_aa: ASSQDRPSGRY; v_call: TRBV14; d_call: TRBD2; j_call: TRBJ2-3
cdr3_aa: ASSIPGPGGIQY; v_call: TRBV7-2; d_call: NA; j_call: TRBJ2-4